One sample yielded the 9 T cell receptor beta chains listed below, sequenced in a study of Ad26.COV2.S vaccination and SARS-CoV-2 variants. Treatment denoted: over 15 received Ad26.COV2.S at low or high dose, single or two shots; about 5 received placebo; per-sample allocation not given. It was on day 63 after the first vaccine or placebo injection that samples were taken. Produced via immunoSEQ multiplex PCR; TCRdb's table is partial and in-frame only. This sample yields some 350,000 clones, of which under 90% are seen a single time; 5.5% belongs to the top ten. Material: peripheral blood, obtained in a trial of Ad26.COV2.S vaccine versus placebo. Every receptor here comes from a person aged 18-60 years who received the Ad26.COV2.S COVID-19 vaccine or a placebo.

The rearrangement joins TRBV3-1 (or the pseudogene TRBV3-2) to TRBJ2-1; a weak D match, TRBD1 (6 bases). The CDR3 covers 14 residues. V shed 4 bases and J shed 5 bases, with 12 bases lying between them. CDR1 LGHDT and CDR2 YNNKEL come from the germline V gene (reference sequence). Written as DNA, the CDR3 is TGTGCCAGCAGCCCAGGGGCGGCGAACAATGAGCAGTTCTTC. It encodes CASSPGAANNEQFF.

This rearrangement joins TRBV28 to TRBJ1-1; 7 bases are a match to TRBD1. This CDR3 region has 16 residues. Germline assignment: CDR1 MDHEN and CDR2 SYDVKM. Trimming removed 4 bases from V and 3 bases from J; junction bases left unmatched: 11. The CDR3 loop is CASSSNGQVVDTEAFF. The CDR3 bases are TGTGCCAGCAGTTCAAATGGACAGGTGGTTGACACTGAAGCTTTCTTT.

The chain couples TRBV7-9 to TRBJ1-5; D is possibly TRBD1 (5 bases). The CDR3 is 14 residues long. Per germline, CDR1 SEHNR and CDR2 FQNEAQ (reference sequence). Trimming shortened V by 5 bases and J by 1 base, and 9 bases separated the two germline ends. The CDR3 loop reads CASSTGGSNQPQHF. CDR3 nucleotide sequence: TGTGCCAGCAGCACCGGGGGGAGCAATCAGCCCCAGCATTTT.

The rearrangement uses TRBV2 and TRBJ2-7; TRBD1 aligns across 8 bases. Germline CDR1 reads SNHLY; CDR2 reads FYNNEI. This CDR3 is built from 16 residues. The ends lost 2 bases at V and 9 bases at J; junction bases unmatched: 15. Here the CDR3 reads CASSESTGGGLRAQYF. The CDR3 DNA reads TGTGCCAGCAGTGAATCAACAGGGGGTGGCCTTCGCGCGCAGTACTTC.

To note about this clone: The sample has other DNA sequences that encode this CDR3 too. V usage is TRBV4-2 and J usage is TRBJ2-1; 8 bases are a match to TRBD2. With V trimmed by 4 bases and J by 8 bases, 1 base remained unmatched. This CDR3 spans 12 amino acids. Germline CDR1 reads LGHNA; CDR2 reads YNFKEQ. Here the CDR3 reads CASSPGGDEQFF. The CDR3 DNA is TGTGCCAGCAGCCCCGGGGGGGATGAGCAGTTCTTC.

The chain links TRBV18 to TRBJ2-5; D might be TRBD1 or TRBD2, each matching 5 bases. The CDR3 spans 16 residues. Germline loops: CDR1 KGHSH, CDR2 LQKENI. V lost 6 bases to trimming and J lost 1 base, with 18 bases between them. The CDR3 is CASSQSAPGTQETQYF. CDR3 sequence (DNA): TGTGCCAGCTCGCAGTCGGCCCCCGGGACCCAAGAGACCCAGTACTTC.

V and J are TRBV19 and TRBJ1-5; D ambiguous. This CDR3 spans 13 amino acids. The V gene's germline CDR1 is LNHDA and CDR2 SQIVND (reference sequence). The V and J ends lost 9 bases and 2 bases respectively, with 11 bases between them. This chain's CDR3 is CASCDRGNQPQHF. The DNA of the CDR3 is TGTGCCAGCTGTGACCGGGGCAATCAGCCCCAGCATTTT.

This clone was seen a single time. The chain combines TRBV3-1 (or the pseudogene TRBV3-2) with TRBJ1-4, with D tentatively TRBD1 (5 bases). Germline values: CDR1 LGHDT, CDR2 YNNKEL (reference sequence). The V gene lost 1 base and the J gene lost 0 bases, with 15 bases spanning the gap. The CDR3 sequence is 18 residues long. The CDR3, as DNA: TGTGCCAGCAGCCAAGGGCACGGGGCAGGTGCAACTAATGAAAAACTGTTTTTT. Translation gives CASSQGHGAGATNEKLFF.

The genes are TRBV29-1 and TRBJ1-1; no clear D. V was clipped by 2 bases and J by 1 base, with 5 bases between them. The CDR3 has 12 residues. CDR1 SQVTM and CDR2 ANQGSEA come from the germline V gene. As DNA, the CDR3 is TGCAGCGTTGAATTAAAGAACACTGAAGCTTTCTTT. It yields the protein CSVELKNTEAFF.